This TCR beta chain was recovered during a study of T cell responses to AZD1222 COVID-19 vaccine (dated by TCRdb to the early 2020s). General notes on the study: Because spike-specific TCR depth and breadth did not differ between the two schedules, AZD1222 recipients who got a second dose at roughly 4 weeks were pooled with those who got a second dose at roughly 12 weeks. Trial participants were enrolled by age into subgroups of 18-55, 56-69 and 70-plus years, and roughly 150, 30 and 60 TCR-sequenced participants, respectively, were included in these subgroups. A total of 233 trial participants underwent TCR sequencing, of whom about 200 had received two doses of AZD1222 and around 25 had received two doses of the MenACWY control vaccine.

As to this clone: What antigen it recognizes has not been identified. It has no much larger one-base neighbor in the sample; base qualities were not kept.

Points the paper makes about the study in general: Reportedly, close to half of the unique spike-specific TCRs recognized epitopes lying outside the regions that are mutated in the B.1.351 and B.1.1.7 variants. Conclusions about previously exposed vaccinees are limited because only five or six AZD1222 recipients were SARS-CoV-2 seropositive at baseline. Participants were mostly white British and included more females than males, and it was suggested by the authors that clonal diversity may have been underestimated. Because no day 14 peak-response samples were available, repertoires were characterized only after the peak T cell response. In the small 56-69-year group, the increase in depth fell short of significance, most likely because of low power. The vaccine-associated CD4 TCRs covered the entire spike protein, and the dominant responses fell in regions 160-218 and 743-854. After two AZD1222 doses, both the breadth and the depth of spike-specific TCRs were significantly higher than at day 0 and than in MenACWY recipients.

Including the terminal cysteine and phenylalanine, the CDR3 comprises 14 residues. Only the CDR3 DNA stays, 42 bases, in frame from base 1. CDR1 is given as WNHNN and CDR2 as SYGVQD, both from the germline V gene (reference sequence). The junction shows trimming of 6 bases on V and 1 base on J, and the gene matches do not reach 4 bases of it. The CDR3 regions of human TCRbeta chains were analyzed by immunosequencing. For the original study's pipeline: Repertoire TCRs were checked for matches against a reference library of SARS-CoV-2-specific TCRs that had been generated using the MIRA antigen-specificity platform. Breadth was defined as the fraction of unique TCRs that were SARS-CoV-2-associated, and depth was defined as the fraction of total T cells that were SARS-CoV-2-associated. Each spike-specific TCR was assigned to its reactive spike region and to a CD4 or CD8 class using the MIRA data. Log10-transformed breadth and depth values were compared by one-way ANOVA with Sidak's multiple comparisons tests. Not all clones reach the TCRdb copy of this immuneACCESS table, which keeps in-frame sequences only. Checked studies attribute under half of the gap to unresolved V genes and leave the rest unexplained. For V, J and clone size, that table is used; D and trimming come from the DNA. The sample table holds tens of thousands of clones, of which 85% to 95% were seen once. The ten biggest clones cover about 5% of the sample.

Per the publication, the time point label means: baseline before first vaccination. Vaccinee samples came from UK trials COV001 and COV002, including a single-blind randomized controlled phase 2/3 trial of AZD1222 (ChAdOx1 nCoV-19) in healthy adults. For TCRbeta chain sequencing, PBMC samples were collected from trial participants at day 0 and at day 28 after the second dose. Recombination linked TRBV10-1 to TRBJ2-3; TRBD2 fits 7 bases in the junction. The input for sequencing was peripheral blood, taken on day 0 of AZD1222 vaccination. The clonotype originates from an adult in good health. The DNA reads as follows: TGCGCCAGCAGCTACGCGGGGGGCACAGATACGCAGTATTTT. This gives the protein CASSYAGGTDTQYF.